This TCR beta chain originates from a study of T-cell reconstitution after alpha-beta-depleted transplantation in children. Molecular barcoding with unique molecular identifiers was used for the TCRbeta library. Each CDR3 protein gets one entry after TCRdb re-called the PCR reads with MiXCR. The repertoire holds around 400,000 distinct CDR3 sequences, approximately 11% seen once, with 5% to 6.5% in the top ten. The CDR3 sequence is 16 residues long. The V end was cut by 5 bases, the J end by 0 bases, with 13 bases between. The V gene's germline CDR1 is SGHVS and CDR2 FNYEAQ. This clonotype was seen a few times.

The V gene is TRBV7-6, the J gene TRBJ2-2; D might be TRBD1 or TRBD2, each matching 5 bases. The sequences come from PBMCs from the stem cell graft donor, collected from the stem cell graft. This TCR was recovered from a human donor who donated a stem cell graft to a child with acute myeloid leukemia. In DNA, the CDR3 is TGTGCCAGCAGCACTCCCTGGGGGACGAACACCGGGGAGCTGTTTTTT. Its protein product is CASSTPWGTNTGELFF.